This T cell receptor beta chain appears in the sequencing data of a study of cytotoxic CD8 clonotypes in ibrutinib-treated CLL. Across the study: Included were 10 to 12 relapsed/refractory and about 14 treatment-naive patients, of whom 17 to 18 were IGHV unmutated.

Points from the study as a whole: Clonality increased at ibrutinib response and stayed stable in sustained remission. At progression, however, it fell back toward baseline.

Worth noting for this clone: Its antigen is not known.

Depth targeted 1 in 200,000 to 1 in 1 million T cells, averaging roughly 9.7x coverage per clonotype. Method: immunoSEQ multiplex PCR; TCRdb's copy keeps in-frame clones and lacks some. The sample includes 150,000 to 200,000 clones, roughly 88% seen only once; the top ten take over 2.5%. This receptor was identified in a human donor with chronic lymphocytic leukemia. The material sequenced was PBMCs, taken at disease progression, from a patient treated with ibrutinib.

DNA for the CDR3: TGTGCCAGTAGTATAGGACGAGACAGGGTCTTTCAGCCCCAGCATTTT. Amino acids: CASSIGRDRVFQPQHF. V usage is TRBV19 and J usage is TRBJ1-5; 7 nucleotides line up with TRBD1. The CDR3 is made up of 16 amino acids. J lost 6 bases, V lost 1 base, and 9 bases had no gene match. Per the germline V gene, CDR1 is LNHDA and CDR2 is SQIVND (reference sequence). Full variable domain (rest looked up from reference TRBV19 and TRBJ1-5): DGGITQSPKYLFRKEGQNVTLSCEQNLNHDAMYWYRQDPGQGLRLIYYSQIVNDFQKGDIAEGYSVSREKKESFPLTVTSAQKNPTAFYLCASSIGRDRVFQPQHFGDGTRLSIL.